The source of this T cell receptor beta chain is a study of cytomegalovirus exposure and HLA in healthy donors. The study, taken as a whole, reports: Later analysis found that TCR beta chains associated with HLA were more clonally expanded than other, equally common chains. The only immune exposure information that was available was CMV serostatus.

60 Vbeta and 13 Jbeta primers were used in PCR. The method was immunoSEQ multiplex PCR; TCRdb's version includes in-frame clones alone and lacks a portion of them. The table has fewer than 250,000 clones, around 79% seen once. To note about this clone: The antigen remains unidentified.

This CDR3 region has 18 residues. Trimming at V came to 1 base and at J to 2 bases, leaving 12 bases not matched to a gene. From germline, CDR1 is SEHNR and CDR2 FQNEAQ (reference sequence). V gene TRBV7-9 combines with J gene TRBJ2-7; TRBD2 matches 9 bases. Sequencing was done on a sample of PBMCs. The TCR originated in a girl aged 2 to 10 in good health and CMV-seronegative. DNA for the CDR3: TGTGCCAGCAGCTTAGTGGGACTAGCCGGCGAGGTTACCTACGAGCAGTACTTC. Protein: CASSLVGLAGEVTYEQYF.